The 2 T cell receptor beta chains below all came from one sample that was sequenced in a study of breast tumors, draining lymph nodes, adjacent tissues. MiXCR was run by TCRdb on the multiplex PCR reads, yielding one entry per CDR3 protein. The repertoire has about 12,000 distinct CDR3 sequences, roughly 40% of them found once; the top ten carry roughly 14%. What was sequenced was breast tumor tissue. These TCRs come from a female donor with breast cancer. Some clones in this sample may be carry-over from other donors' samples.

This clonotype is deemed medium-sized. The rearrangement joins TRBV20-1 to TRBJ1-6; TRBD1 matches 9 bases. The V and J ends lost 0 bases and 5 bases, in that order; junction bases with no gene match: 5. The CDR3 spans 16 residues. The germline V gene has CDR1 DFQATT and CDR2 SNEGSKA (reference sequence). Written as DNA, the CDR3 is TGCAGTGCTAGAGATGAGACAGGGGGGAATAATTCACCCCTCCACTTT. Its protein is CSARDETGGNNSPLHF.

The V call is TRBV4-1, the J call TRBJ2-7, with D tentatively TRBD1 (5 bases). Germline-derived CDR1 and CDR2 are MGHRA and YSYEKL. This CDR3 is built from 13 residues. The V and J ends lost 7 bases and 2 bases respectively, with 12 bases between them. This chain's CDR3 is CASNQGSTYEQYF. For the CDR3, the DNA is TGCGCCAGCAACCAGGGTTCTACCTACGAGCAGTACTTC.